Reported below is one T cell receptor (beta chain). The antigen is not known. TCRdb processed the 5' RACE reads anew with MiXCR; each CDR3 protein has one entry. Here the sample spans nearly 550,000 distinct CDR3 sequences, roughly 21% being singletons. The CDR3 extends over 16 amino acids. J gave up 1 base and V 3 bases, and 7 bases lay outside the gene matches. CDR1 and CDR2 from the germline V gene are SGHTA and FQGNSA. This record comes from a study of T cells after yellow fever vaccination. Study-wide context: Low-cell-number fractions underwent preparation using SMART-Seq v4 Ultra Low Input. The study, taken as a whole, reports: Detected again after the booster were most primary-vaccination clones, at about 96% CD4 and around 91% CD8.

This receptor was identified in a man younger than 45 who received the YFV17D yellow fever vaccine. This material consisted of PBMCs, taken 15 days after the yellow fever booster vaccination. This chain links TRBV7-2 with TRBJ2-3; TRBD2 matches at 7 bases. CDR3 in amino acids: CASSFQRGRGTDTQYF. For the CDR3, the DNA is TGTGCCAGCAGCTTCCAACGCGGGAGAGGCACAGATACGCAGTATTTT.